A single sample is the source of the 23 T cell receptor beta chains below, sequenced in a study of long-term antiretroviral therapy in people with HIV. Survey level was the resolution at which the v3.0 immunoSEQ assay ran. TCRdb keeps only in-frame clones here, not all; method: immunoSEQ multiplex PCR. The sample holds tens of thousands of clones, 86% seen once. The sample was unsorted PBMCs, taken 0.8 years after starting antiretroviral therapy. Source of these receptors: a woman in her thirties with HIV.

The gene calls are TRBV7-8 and TRBJ1-1; 8 nucleotides align to TRBD1. CDR3 length equals 14 residues. Trimming took 2 bases from V and 11 from J; bases not matched to a gene: 10. Germline CDR1 reads SGHVS; CDR2 reads FQNEAQ. CDR3 sequence: CASSLPRGDRLAFF. DNA for the CDR3: TGTGCCAGCAGCTTACCTCGTGGGGACAGGCTCGCTTTCTTT.

The genes are TRBV19 and TRBJ1-5, with a tentative D call TRBD1 (5 bases). CDR3 length: 13 amino acids. CDR1 LNHDA and CDR2 SQIVND come from the germline V gene (reference sequence). V lost 7 bases and J lost 8, with 15 bases in between. The CDR3 coding sequence is TGTGCCAGTATCCAGGAGGGAGGGGAGCCCCAGCATTTT. Its protein product is CASIQEGGEPQHF.

The genes are TRBV30 and TRBJ1-4, with a tentative D call TRBD1 (6 bases). With 1 base removed from V and 3 bases from J, the gap between germline ends came to 15 bases. The V gene's germline CDR1 is GTSNPN and CDR2 SVGIG (reference sequence). The CDR3 has 16 amino acids. CDR3 protein: CAWSARGAPANEKLFF. In DNA, the CDR3 is TGTGCCTGGAGTGCCCGGGGGGCGCCGGCTAATGAAAAACTGTTTTTT.

The genes are TRBV6-1 and TRBJ2-1; 7 bases align to TRBD1. With V trimmed by 11 bases and J by 6 bases, 7 bases remained unmatched. Germline loops: CDR1 MNHNS, CDR2 SASEGT. The CDR3 runs 12 residues. The CDR3 here is CAGDDRVNEQFF. CDR3 in DNA: TGTGCCGGGGACGACAGGGTCAATGAGCAGTTCTTC.

The chain uses TRBV5-5 and TRBJ1-1, with D perhaps matching TRBD1 (5 bases). V was shortened by 0 bases and J by 0 bases, with 15 bases between the two germline ends. The CDR3 is 17 amino acids. Germline CDR1 SGHKS, CDR2 YYEKEE (reference sequence). The CDR3 nucleotides read TGTGCCAGCAGCTTGGCGTGGGGGGGTGCCATGAACACTGAAGCTTTCTTT. This gives the protein CASSLAWGGAMNTEAFF. Full variable domain (outside the CDR3, taken from reference TRBV5-5 and TRBJ1-1): DAGVTQSPTHLIKTRGQQVTLRCSPISGHKSVSWYQQVLGQGPQFIFQYYEKEERGRGNFPDRFSARQFPNYSSELNVNALLLGDSALYLCASSLAWGGAMNTEAFFGQGTRLTVV.

This clone was seen only once. The chain recombines TRBV5-1 with TRBJ2-7; D ambiguous. CDR1 is SGHRS and CDR2 is YFSETQ in the germline V gene. The CDR3 totals 15 residues. Trimming took 0 bases from V and 1 from J, leaving 11 bases between them. DNA for the CDR3: TGCGCCAGCAGCTTGGTTGACCGAACATCCTACGAGCAGTACTTC. Translation gives CASSLVDRTSYEQYF.

V usage is TRBV30 and J usage is TRBJ2-5; possible D gene TRBD1, 6 bases. V lost 0 bases and J lost 5, with 10 bases in between. There are 13 residues in the CDR3. From germline, CDR1 is GTSNPN and CDR2 SVGIG (reference sequence). CDR3: CAWSVGAGETQYF. The CDR3 DNA reads TGTGCCTGGAGTGTGGGGGCCGGGGAGACCCAGTACTTC.

The rearrangement joins TRBV4-1 to TRBJ1-2, with TRBD1 matching over 8 bases. V was pared by 3 bases and J by 6 bases, with 9 bases of the junction left unmatched. Germline V gene lookup returns CDR1 MGHRA and CDR2 YSYEKL. The length of the CDR3 is 15 residues. The CDR3 is CASSQAGTGAHGYTF. The DNA of the CDR3 is TGCGCCAGCAGCCAGGCCGGGACAGGCGCCCATGGCTACACCTTC.

The genes are TRBV7-2 and TRBJ2-2; possibly TRBD2 for D (5 bases). Trimming took off 6 bases at V and 0 bases at J, with 17 bases between the two ends. CDR1 is SGHTA and CDR2 is FQGNSA in the germline V gene. CDR3 length: 17 residues. The CDR3 nucleotides are TGTGCCAGCAGACCCGGGGTTTACAGCCCGAACACCGGGGAGCTGTTTTTT. It encodes CASRPGVYSPNTGELFF.

The genes are TRBV5-5 and TRBJ2-7; unclear D gene. The germline CDR1 and CDR2 sequences are SGHKS and YYEKEE (reference sequence). V shed 0 bases and J shed 3 bases, with 7 bases lying between them. The CDR3 loop spans 13 amino acids. CDR3 in amino acids: CASSLDLLYEQYF. The CDR3 coding sequence is TGTGCCAGCAGCTTGGATCTCCTCTACGAGCAGTACTTC.

The chain combines TRBV27 with TRBJ1-1, with D uncertain. Germline V CDR1 and CDR2: MNHEY, SMNVEV (reference sequence). The V and J ends lost 6 bases and 4 bases respectively, with 18 bases between them. The CDR3 runs 15 residues. The CDR3 region is CASSRLMGSVTEAFF. CDR3 DNA: TGTGCCAGCAGCCGCCTGATGGGGAGCGTCACTGAAGCTTTCTTT.

This chain connects TRBV21-1 to TRBJ1-5; the table names TRBD1, a call not compared with the DNA. TRBV21-1 is a pseudogene locus. There are 14 residues in the CDR3. The CDR3 region has the DNA TGTGCCAGCAGCAAAGGACAGGGTACTCAGCCCCAGCATTTT. Translating gives CASSKGQGTQPQHF.

The CDR3, as DNA: TGTGCTAGTGGTTTTGGGACAGAAGCTTTCTTT. This encodes CASGFGTEAFF. The chain recombines TRBV12-5 with TRBJ1-1; D may be TRBD1 (6 bases). Germline V gene data show CDR1 as LGHNT and CDR2 as FRNRAP. V lost 3 bases, J lost 8 bases, and 7 bases lay in between. The CDR3 contains 11 residues.

The chain joins TRBV9 to TRBJ1-2; D perhaps matches TRBD1 (5 bases). The CDR3 is 15 amino acids. V lost 3 bases to trimming and J lost 7 bases, with 19 bases between them. Germline V gene lookup returns CDR1 SGDLS and CDR2 YYNGEE. CDR3 coding DNA: TGTGCCAGCAGCGCCCTCGCCCGGGACGAATCTGGCTACACCTTC. Translation: CASSALARDESGYTF.

The table lists this clone with a count of one. V and J are TRBV5-4 and TRBJ2-6; D is undetermined. This CDR3 region has 13 residues. The germline gives CDR1 SGHNT, CDR2 YYREEE (reference sequence). The ends were cut back, 4 bases at V and 0 bases at J, with 2 bases in the middle. In DNA, the CDR3 is TGTGCCAGCAGCCCCTCTGGGGCCAACGTCCTGACTTTC. Its translation is CASSPSGANVLTF.

The chain recombines TRBV6-5 with TRBJ2-5; D call uncertain. Germline V gene lookup returns CDR1 MNHEY and CDR2 SVGAGI. The CDR3 loop spans 13 amino acids. Trimming removed 0 bases at V and 4 bases at J, with 6 bases between. CDR3 in amino acids: CASSYSAGETQYF. In nucleotides, the CDR3 is TGTGCCAGCAGTTACTCTGCAGGAGAGACCCAGTACTTC.

This chain uses TRBV7-2 with TRBJ2-7; D is unresolved. CDR3 size: 12 residues. CDR1 SGHTA and CDR2 FQGNSA come from the germline V gene. Trimming left V 1 base short and J 5 bases short, with 6 bases between. In nucleotides, the CDR3 is TGTGCCAGCAGCTTAGGGATTAACGAGCAGTACTTC. It specifies CASSLGINEQYF.

This clone has a handful of counts. The CDR3 coding sequence is TGTGCCAGCAGCGCAAGGACAGATTTCAACACTGAAGCTTTCTTT. Translating it yields CASSARTDFNTEAFF. V gene TRBV11-2 combines with J gene TRBJ1-1, with D possibly TRBD1 on 6 matching bases. The V gene lost 5 bases and the J gene lost 2 bases, with 15 bases spanning the gap. Germline CDR1 and CDR2: SGHAT and FQNNGV. The CDR3 is 15 residues long.

This clone was counted only a few times. This rearrangement joins TRBV19 to TRBJ1-2, with D uncertain. This CDR3 has 15 amino acids. V was cut by 2 bases and J by 1 base, with 11 bases left in between. Germline V gene data show CDR1 as LNHDA and CDR2 as SQIVND (reference sequence). As DNA, the CDR3 is TGTGCCAGTAGTATAACCTTTCCGGATAACTATGGCTACACCTTC. This translates into CASSITFPDNYGYTF.

The V call is TRBV21-1, the J call TRBJ1-5; the DNA was not compared with TRBD1, the D call given in the table. TRBV21-1 is a known pseudogene. This CDR3 contains 17 residues. CDR3 in amino acids: CASREGTVFYSNQPQHF. CDR3 nucleotide sequence: TGTGCCAGCAGGGAAGGGACAGTCTTTTATAGCAATCAGCCCCAGCATTTT.

V is TRBV5-4 and J is TRBJ2-3, with D possibly matching TRBD2 (5 bases). The CDR3 runs to 13 residues. V lost 2 bases and J 4 bases, leaving 8 bases between the germline ends. CDR1 is SGHNT, CDR2 YYREEE, per germline (reference sequence). DNA of the CDR3: TGTGCCAGCAGCTTTTTCGGGGCAGATACGCAGTATTTT. Encoded protein: CASSFFGADTQYF.

This clone was recorded once. The rearrangement uses TRBV5-1 and TRBJ2-3; 10 bases are shared with TRBD2. Trimming cost V 5 bases and J 4 bases; bases outside gene matches: 13. CDR3 length equals 17 residues. Per the germline V gene, CDR1 is SGHRS and CDR2 is YFSETQ. The CDR3 DNA is TGCGCCAGCAGTTCGGTCGCCGGGACTAGCGTTGCAGATACGCAGTATTTT. This gives the protein CASSSVAGTSVADTQYF.

The J gene is TRBJ1-1, the V gene TRBV19, with D perhaps TRBD1 (6 bases). The germline gives CDR1 LNHDA, CDR2 SQIVND (reference sequence). Trimming stripped 6 bases from V and 9 bases from J, with 8 bases between. CDR3 size: 10 residues. The CDR3 bases are TGTGCCAGTAGGGACAGAAAAGCTTTCTTT. It specifies CASRDRKAFF. The full variable domain, its missing parts supplied by reference TRBV19 and TRBJ1-1, is DGGITQSPKYLFRKEGQNVTLSCEQNLNHDAMYWYRQDPGQGLRLIYYSQIVNDFQKGDIAEGYSVSREKKESFPLTVTSAQKNPTAFYLCASRDRKAFFGQGTRLTVV.